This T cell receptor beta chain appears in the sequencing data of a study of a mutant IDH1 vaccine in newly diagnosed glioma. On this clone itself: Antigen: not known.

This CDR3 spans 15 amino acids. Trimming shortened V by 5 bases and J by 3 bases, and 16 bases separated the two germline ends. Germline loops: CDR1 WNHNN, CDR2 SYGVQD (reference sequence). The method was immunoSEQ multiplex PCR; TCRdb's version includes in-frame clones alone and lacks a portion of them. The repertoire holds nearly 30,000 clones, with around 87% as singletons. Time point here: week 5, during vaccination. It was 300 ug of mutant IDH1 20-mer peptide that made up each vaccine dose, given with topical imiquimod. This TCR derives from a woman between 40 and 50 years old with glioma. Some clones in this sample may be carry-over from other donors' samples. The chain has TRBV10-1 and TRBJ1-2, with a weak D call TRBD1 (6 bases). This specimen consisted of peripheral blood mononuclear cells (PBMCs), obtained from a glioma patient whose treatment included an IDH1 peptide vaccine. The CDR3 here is CASSPPGDKDYGYTF. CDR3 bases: TGCGCCAGCAGTCCCCCAGGGGATAAGGACTATGGCTACACCTTC.